These 22 T cell receptor beta chains were sequenced from one sample in a study of neoadjuvant anti-PD-1 for oral cavity cancer. TCRdb's copy holds only in-frame clones and misses some; the assay was immunoSEQ multiplex PCR. In the table there are fewer than 8,500 clones, about 80% of which are singletons. This specimen was PBMCs, taken before nivolumab (anti-PD-1) treatment. These receptors were obtained from a person aged 40-85 years with oral cavity squamous cell carcinoma.

This clone was seen only a few times. This rearrangement joins TRBV30 to TRBJ1-1, with D possibly matching TRBD1 (5 bases). The germline V and J ends were trimmed by 1 base and 0 bases, with 6 bases remaining between them. The CDR3 consists of 13 residues. Germline assignment: CDR1 GTSNPN and CDR2 SVGIG (reference sequence). CDR3 sequence reads: CAWSEQVNTEAFF. CDR3 in DNA: TGTGCCTGGAGTGAACAGGTGAACACTGAAGCTTTCTTT. Filled out from reference TRBV30 and TRBJ1-1, the complete variable domain reads SQTIHQWPATLVQPVGSPLSLECTVEGTSNPNLYWYRQAAGRGLQLLFYSVGIGQISSEVPQNLSASRPQDRQFILSSKKLLLSDSGFYLCAWSEQVNTEAFFGQGTRLTVV.

As DNA, the CDR3 is TGTGCCAGCAGGATTACGGGGGGGGTCGCGACAGATACGCAGTATTTT. This gives the protein CASRITGGVATDTQYF. This chain connects TRBV5-8 to TRBJ2-3; 8 positions match TRBD2. Losses at the gene ends were 5 bases for V and 3 bases for J; bases not matched to a gene: 11. Germline CDR1 reads SGHTS; CDR2 reads YDEGEE. The CDR3 is made up of 16 amino acids.

The chain couples TRBV9 to TRBJ1-3; D is undetermined. Germline V gene sequence: CDR1 SGDLS, CDR2 YYNGEE. CDR3 size: 14 residues. Trimming stripped 0 bases from V and 4 bases from J, with 8 bases between. The CDR3 loop is CASSVAGSGNTIYF. The CDR3 DNA reads as TGTGCCAGCAGCGTAGCGGGATCCGGAAACACCATATATTTT.

V usage is TRBV4-1 and J usage is TRBJ2-2; 12 bases map to TRBD2. This CDR3 is built from 18 residues. Germline lookup yields CDR1 MGHRA and CDR2 YSYEKL. The ends lost 1 base at V and 1 base at J; junction bases unmatched: 4. CDR3 amino acids: CASSQVTSGGVNTGELFF. DNA for the CDR3: TGCGCCAGCAGCCAAGTGACTAGCGGGGGTGTGAACACCGGGGAGCTGTTTTTT.

V gene TRBV27 combines with J gene TRBJ1-2; D unclear. The ends were cut back, 2 bases at V and 0 bases at J, with 7 bases in the middle. The germline CDR1 and CDR2 sequences are MNHEY and SMNVEV (reference sequence). The CDR3 sequence is 14 residues long. This chain's CDR3 is CASSLGTSNYGYTF. The CDR3 DNA follows: TGTGCCAGCAGTTTAGGTACCTCTAACTATGGCTACACCTTC.

In this sample, this clone turned up a few times. This chain joins TRBV19 and TRBJ2-3; 9 bases fit TRBD1. Germline-derived CDR1 and CDR2 are LNHDA and SQIVND (reference sequence). This CDR3 comprises 14 residues. Trimming cost V 6 bases and J 2 bases; bases outside gene matches: 3. The CDR3 nucleotides are TGTGCCAGTAGCCCACAGGGGGCCACAGATACGCAGTATTTT. Protein sequence: CASSPQGATDTQYF.

There are a few counts of this clone. CDR3 protein: CASSIGGDGQETQYF. The CDR3 nucleotides read TGTGCCAGTAGTATAGGGGGAGACGGCCAAGAGACCCAGTACTTC. The rearrangement joins TRBV19 to TRBJ2-5, with D possibly matching TRBD2 (5 bases). CDR1 LNHDA and CDR2 SQIVND come from the germline V gene (reference sequence). Trimming shortened V by 1 base and J by 1 base, and 10 bases separated the two germline ends. The length of the CDR3 is 15 residues.

The chain has TRBV5-5 and TRBJ1-4; 8 positions match TRBD1. CDR3 length: 15 residues. Germline CDR1 is SGHKS and CDR2 is YYEKEE (reference sequence). V shed 3 bases and J 5 bases; nucleotides not matched to a gene: 6. The CDR3: CASSWGTGPNEKLFF. Written as DNA, the CDR3 is TGTGCCAGCAGCTGGGGGACAGGTCCCAATGAAAAACTGTTTTTT.

DNA for the CDR3: TGTGCCAGCAGCTTTGGGTCGTTGAACACTGAAGCTTTCTTT. Translating gives CASSFGSLNTEAFF. The chain uses TRBV7-2 and TRBJ1-1; D is uncertain. Germline V gene lookup returns CDR1 SGHTA and CDR2 FQGNSA. This CDR3 is 14 amino acids long. Between the trimmed V and J ends, which lost 3 bases and 0 bases, there was a span of 8 bases. Together with reference TRBV7-2 and TRBJ1-1, the CDR3 gives the full variable domain: GAGVSQSPSNKVTEKGKDVELRCDPISGHTALYWYRQSLGQGLEFLIYFQGNSAPDKSGLPSDRFSAERTGGSVSTLTIQRTQQEDSAVYLCASSFGSLNTEAFFGQGTRLTVV.

The chain is built from TRBV25-1 and TRBJ2-7; TRBD1 matches at 9 bases. Germline CDR1 MGHDK, CDR2 SYGVNS. J gave up 2 bases and V 8 bases, and 4 bases lay outside the gene matches. This CDR3 has 13 residues. CDR3 DNA sequence: TGTGCCAGCGCAGGGACAGGGACCTACGAGCAGTACTTC. Protein product: CASAGTGTYEQYF.

The V gene is TRBV5-7, the J gene TRBJ1-5, with a possible D match to TRBD1 (5 bases). Being an ORF, TRBV5-7 has a function that is uncertain. The V gene lost 4 bases and the J gene lost 4 bases, with 15 bases spanning the gap. The CDR3 spans 15 residues. As DNA, the CDR3 is TGTGCCAGCAGCCGGGGGGGGTTCGGGAATCAGCCCCAGCATTTT. Protein: CASSRGGFGNQPQHF.

V is TRBV19 and J is TRBJ1-3; 10 bases match TRBD1. Per germline, CDR1 LNHDA and CDR2 SQIVND (reference sequence). The CDR3 is 16 amino acids. V lost 9 bases, J lost 0 bases, and 8 bases stayed unmatched. CDR3 DNA sequence: TGTGCCAGCAATCGGGACAGGGGCTTCTCTGGAAACACCATATATTTT. Its protein product is CASNRDRGFSGNTIYF. Drawing the rest from reference TRBV19 and TRBJ1-3, the complete variable domain is DGGITQSPKYLFRKEGQNVTLSCEQNLNHDAMYWYRQDPGQGLRLIYYSQIVNDFQKGDIAEGYSVSREKKESFPLTVTSAQKNPTAFYLCASNRDRGFSGNTIYFGEGSWLTVV.

V and J are TRBV9 and TRBJ2-1; D call uncertain. This CDR3 region has 13 residues. Germline assignment: CDR1 SGDLS and CDR2 YYNGEE. Trimming shortened V by 1 base and J by 4 bases, and 6 bases separated the two germline ends. DNA for the CDR3: TGTGCCAGCAGCGTAAAGTCTTACAATGAGCAGTTCTTC. It yields the protein CASSVKSYNEQFF.

V and J are TRBV7-2 and TRBJ2-2; 8 bases map to TRBD1. V was clipped by 5 bases and J by 1 base; unmatched bases: 6. This CDR3 comprises 16 residues. Germline loops: CDR1 SGHTA, CDR2 FQGNSA. The CDR3 loop reads CASSMRTGMNTGELFF. For the CDR3, the DNA is TGTGCCAGCAGCATGCGGACAGGGATGAACACCGGGGAGCTGTTTTTT.

As concerns this clone: The same CDR3 is also encoded by other DNA sequences in this sample. This chain uses TRBV5-1 with TRBJ1-5; D unresolved. The V gene's germline CDR1 is SGHRS and CDR2 YFSETQ. The CDR3 totals 13 residues. Deletions cut 0 bases from V and 0 bases from J, with 1 base between. CDR3 loop: CASSLDSNQPQHF. The DNA for the CDR3 is TGCGCCAGCAGCTTGGATAGCAATCAGCCCCAGCATTTT.

The chain recombines TRBV7-2 with TRBJ2-5, with TRBD2 matching over 15 bases. V lost 2 bases and J lost 5; bases outside the gene matches: 3. The CDR3 is 16 amino acids. Germline V gene data show CDR1 as SGHTA and CDR2 as FQGNSA. CDR3 residues: CASSLSGTSGGETQYF. The CDR3 bases are TGTGCCAGCAGCTTAAGTGGGACTAGCGGGGGGGAGACCCAGTACTTC.

The gene calls are TRBV4-1 and TRBJ2-4; D not resolved. V lost 1 base to trimming and J lost 0 bases, with 13 bases between them. The CDR3 covers 17 residues. Germline V lookup: CDR1 MGHRA, CDR2 YSYEKL. CDR3 amino acids: CASSQGRTSLAKNIQYF. The CDR3, as DNA: TGCGCCAGCAGCCAAGGTCGTACGTCCCTAGCCAAAAACATTCAGTACTTC.

The chain employs TRBV4-3 and TRBJ2-7; D not certain. This CDR3 spans 13 amino acids. Trimming took 0 bases from V and 5 from J, leaving 8 bases between them. Germline assignment: CDR1 LGHNA and CDR2 YSLEER. The CDR3 nucleotides are TGCGCCAGCAGCCAAGAAGGTTGGGACGAGCAGTACTTC. Translated, it gives CASSQEGWDEQYF.

This rearrangement joins TRBV6-5 to TRBJ1-2, with 9 bases matching TRBD1. CDR1 and CDR2 (germline): MNHEY, SVGAGI. The V and J ends lost 1 base and 1 base, in that order; junction bases with no gene match: 4. The CDR3 totals 16 residues. CDR3 loop: CASSYFGGQGNYGYTF. CDR3 DNA: TGTGCCAGCAGTTACTTCGGGGGACAGGGTAACTATGGCTACACCTTC.

V and J are TRBV29-1 and TRBJ1-1; no definite D call. V lost 3 bases, J lost 6 bases, and 5 bases lay in between. The CDR3 is 10 amino acids. In germline, CDR1 is SQVTM, CDR2 ANQGSEA. Here the CDR3 DNA reads TGCAGCGTTGAGGTGGCTGAAGCTTTCTTT. Amino acids: CSVEVAEAFF.

The chain employs TRBV7-9 and TRBJ2-5; 8 positions match TRBD1. CDR3 length: 16 residues. Germline CDR1 is SEHNR and CDR2 is FQNEAQ (reference sequence). With 0 bases clipped from V and 1 base from J, the junction kept 4 bases outside the gene matches. The CDR3 bases are TGTGCCAGCAGCTTAGCCTTGACAGGGGTCCAAGAGACCCAGTACTTC. Amino acids: CASSLALTGVQETQYF.

This clone was observed a single time. This chain uses TRBV4-3 with TRBJ1-4; 8 bases fit TRBD1. With 0 bases clipped from V and 8 bases from J, the junction kept 11 bases outside the gene matches. Per germline, CDR1 LGHNA and CDR2 YSLEER. This CDR3 contains 17 residues. This CDR3 reads CASSQDTTSGQGEKLFF. Written as DNA, the CDR3 is TGCGCCAGCAGCCAAGATACTACTTCAGGACAGGGAGAAAAACTGTTTTTT.